The entry below describes one T cell receptor beta chain. These data originate in a study of cytomegalovirus exposure and HLA in healthy donors. Germline CDR1 is SGHRS and CDR2 is YFSETQ. CDR3 length: 14 residues. The study ran its PCR with 60 Vbeta and 13 Jbeta primers. Only in-frame clones appear in the TCRdb table, and some are missing; sequencing was by immunoSEQ multiplex PCR. The profile shows about 190,000 clones, almost 75% of them singletons. The clonotype comes from a woman in her twenties or thirties in good health and CMV-seropositive. Input material: PBMCs. The V and J genes are TRBV5-1 and TRBJ2-5; 7 bases align to TRBD2. The end of the DNA fits TRBJ2-7 better, so the J call may be wrong. The CDR3 DNA follows: TGCGCCAGCGGGGCGTCTAGCGGTAATTACGAGCAGTACTTC. Protein sequence: CASGASSGNYEQYF.